These T cell receptor beta chains were read from a single sample in a study of somatic mutations in cytotoxic T cells in rheumatoid arthritis. Clones were sequenced by immunoSEQ multiplex PCR, and TCRdb holds only the in-frame ones, with some missing. The sample lists under 20,000 clones; 85% were seen once. Source material: CD8+ T cells sorted from blood. All receptors come from a woman aged 35 to 49 with rheumatoid arthritis. Both conserved end residues are part of each CDR3. D genes are given only for firm matches. Expanded clones get a size class; other rows say once, few or many, or leave the size out.

clone_size j_call cdr3_length v_call d_call cdr3_nt cdr3_aa
NA TRBJ2-2 16 TRBV6-5 NA TGTGCCAGCAGTTACTTGCCACCACTATTCACCGGGGAGCTGTTTTTT CASSYLPPLFTGELFF
NA TRBJ2-7 16 TRBV6-1 TRBD1 TGTGCCAGCAGTGAAATAAGGACAGGGAATGGCTACGAGCAGTACTTC CASSEIRTGNGYEQYF
NA TRBJ2-1 16 TRBV9 NA TGTGCCAGCAGTCTCGGCGGGGGCCAGGGGTACAATGAGCAGTTCTTC CASSLGGGQGYNEQFF
NA TRBJ2-3 12 TRBV29-1 TRBD1 TGCAGCTTGGGACAGGGGATAGATACGCAGTATTTT CSLGQGIDTQYF
NA TRBJ2-7 14 TRBV4-1 NA TGCGCCAGCAGCCAAGGGAGCGTACACTACGAGCAGTACTTC CASSQGSVHYEQYF
NA TRBJ2-5 12 TRBV7-2 TRBD2 TGTGCTAGCAGCGGGGGCGGGGAGACCCAGTACTTC CASSGGGETQYF
once TRBJ2-7 11 TRBV5-6 NA TGTGCCAGCAGTTCCCTCTACGAGCAGTACTTC CASSSLYEQYF
NA TRBJ2-3 11 TRBV4-1 NA TGCGCCAGCAGCCAAGGGCAGTGGCAGTATTTT CASSQGQWQYF
NA TRBJ2-5 14 TRBV9 NA TGTGCCAGCAGCGTAGAGGGGGGGTCAGAGACCCAGTACTTC CASSVEGGSETQYF
NA TRBJ2-1 15 TRBV7-9 TRBD2 TGTGCCAGCAGCCCCGGACTAGCGGAGTACAATGAGCAGTTCTTC CASSPGLAEYNEQFF
NA TRBJ2-5 11 TRBV2 NA TGTGCCAGCACGTGGAGTGGGACCCAGTACTTC CASTWSGTQYF
NA TRBJ2-7 13 TRBV2 NA TGTGCCAGCGGGGCGGGGGCCACCTACGAGCAGTACTTC CASGAGATYEQYF
NA TRBJ2-7 17 TRBV4-1 NA TGCGCCAGCGGACAGCCAACGGCGGGCAGGGCTACCGACGAGCAGTACTTC CASGQPTAGRATDEQYF
NA TRBJ1-6 15 TRBV7-8 TRBD1 TGTGCCAGCAGCTTCAGGACAGGGCAAGGATCACCCCTCCACTTT CASSFRTGQGSPLHF
NA TRBJ1-2 18 TRBV7-9 TRBD1 TGTGCCAGCAGCTCAGCCGGGACAGGGAAGGACCGAGGCTATGGCTACACCTTC CASSSAGTGKDRGYGYTF
NA TRBJ1-5 16 TRBV10-1 TRBD1 TGCGCCAGCAGGCACAAAGACAACAGGGGCGGGCAGCCCCAGCATTTT CASRHKDNRGGQPQHF
NA TRBJ2-7 12 TRBV13 TRBD1 TGTGCCAGCAGCCACACAGGGGACGAGCAGTACTTC CASSHTGDEQYF
NA TRBJ2-1 13 TRBV15 NA TGTGCCACCAGGCCCCTTACAGACAATGAGCAGTTCTTC CATRPLTDNEQFF
NA TRBJ1-4 15 TRBV9 NA TGTGCCAGCAGCGTAGGTGGAGGAATTGACGAAAAACTGTTTTTT CASSVGGGIDEKLFF